This T cell receptor beta chain comes out of a study of OX40 agonist ivuxolimab in advanced cancers. Overall study context: Patients' therapy was ivuxolimab, an antibody that acts as an agonist of OX40 (CD134). Partial responses were observed in three patients, of whom one had hepatocellular carcinoma and two had cutaneous melanoma.

Germline V gives CDR1 SGHKS, CDR2 YYEKEE (reference sequence). The CDR3 length is 15 residues. V shed 4 bases, J shed 0 bases, and the junction held 0 bases outside the gene matches. TCRdb's copy holds only in-frame clones and misses some; the assay was immunoSEQ multiplex PCR. The sample shows about 77,000 clones, more than 80% of them seen only once. This chain links TRBV5-5 with TRBJ2-1, with 11 bases lining up with TRBD1. This clonotype originated in an adult with an advanced solid tumor such as melanoma, head and neck, liver or kidney cancer. The material was CD4+ or CD8+ T cells sorted from blood, obtained in a trial of the OX40 agonist ivuxolimab. This chain's CDR3 is CASSGTGGSYNEQFF. The CDR3 DNA reads TGTGCCAGCAGCGGGACAGGGGGCTCCTACAATGAGCAGTTCTTC. Full variable domain (rest looked up from reference TRBV5-5 and TRBJ2-1): DAGVTQSPTHLIKTRGQQVTLRCSPISGHKSVSWYQQVLGQGPQFIFQYYEKEERGRGNFPDRFSARQFPNYSSELNVNALLLGDSALYLCASSGTGGSYNEQFFGPGTRLTVL.